This T cell receptor (beta chain) was sequenced during a study of blood T cell repertoires in COVID-19. In the study overall: Italy, Spain and the United States were the sources of the convalescent and acute COVID-19 samples. The cDNA or gDNA used as material had been derived from T cells, B-cell-depleted T cells, or PBMCs.

The authors' processing: Quantification of nucleated cells was approximated via reference gene primer amplification. Assay used: immunoSEQ multiplex PCR; TCRdb lists only in-frame clones, some missing. V, J and clone size are those of that table, while D and trimming were read from the DNA. The sample holds 65,000 to 90,000 clones; 88% are singletons and the top ten take approximately 4.6%. This clone has more than one count but fewer than ten. The CDR3 extends over 13 amino acids. With 5 bases removed from V and 9 bases from J, the gap between germline ends came to 11 bases. The material sequenced was peripheral blood. The clonotype comes from a human donor in a cohort sampled during active COVID-19. V and J are TRBV12-3 or TRBV12-4 and TRBJ1-6; D possibly corresponds to TRBD1 (6 bases). Here the CDR3 reads CASSRQAGSPLHF. CDR3 DNA sequence: TGTGCCAGCAGTCGACAGGCGGGTTCACCCCTCCACTTT.